This T cell receptor (beta chain) was documented in a study of shared clonotypes between healthy human individuals. Study overall: Donors, aged 18 to 49, were a couple of women and a few men.

Several immunoSEQ plates received, in even portions, the genomic DNA of each subset. How the authors handled the data: ImmunoSEQ junction-only sequences lacked quality scores, so their filtering differed. Sequenced by immunoSEQ multiplex PCR; TCRdb stores in-frame clones only, minus some. From that table come the V and J calls and clone size; the DNA was used to work out D and trimming. Altogether 400,000 to 500,000 clones are present, 76% being singletons, with the ten largest covering 13%. The germline V gene has CDR1 SGHTA and CDR2 FQGTGA. This CDR3 is built from 17 residues. Germline trimming cut 0 bases from V and 8 bases from J; bases unmatched to any gene: 10.

This chain uses TRBV7-3 with TRBJ2-1; 10 bases agree with TRBD2. This TCR was sampled from a woman in her thirties or forties in good health. Some clones in this sample may be carry-over from other donors' samples. Sequenced: PBMCs. CDR3 in amino acids: CASSLTASGRVGYEQFF. The CDR3 bases are TGTGCCAGCAGCTTAACGGCGAGCGGGAGGGTGGGGTATGAGCAGTTCTTC.